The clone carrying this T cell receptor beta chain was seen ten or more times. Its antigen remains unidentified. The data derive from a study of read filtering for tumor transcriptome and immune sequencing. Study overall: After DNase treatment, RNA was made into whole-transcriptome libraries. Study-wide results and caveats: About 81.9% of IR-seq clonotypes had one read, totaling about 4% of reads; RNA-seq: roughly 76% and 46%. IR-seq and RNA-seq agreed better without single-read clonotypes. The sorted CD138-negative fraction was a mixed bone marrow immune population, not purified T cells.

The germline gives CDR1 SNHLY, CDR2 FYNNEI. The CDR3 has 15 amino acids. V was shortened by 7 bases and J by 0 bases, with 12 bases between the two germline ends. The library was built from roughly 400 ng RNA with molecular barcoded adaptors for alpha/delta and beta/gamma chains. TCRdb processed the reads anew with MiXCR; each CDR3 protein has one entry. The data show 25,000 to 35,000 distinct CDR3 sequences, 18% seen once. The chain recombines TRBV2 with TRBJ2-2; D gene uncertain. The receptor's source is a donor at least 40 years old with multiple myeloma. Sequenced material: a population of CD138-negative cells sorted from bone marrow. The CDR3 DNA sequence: TGTGCCAGCAACGGATTGACGGCGAACACCGGGGAGCTGTTTTTT. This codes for CASNGLTANTGELFF. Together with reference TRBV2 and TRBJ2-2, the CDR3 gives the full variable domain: EPEVTQTPSHQVTQMGQEVILRCVPISNHLYFYWYRQILGQKVEFLVSFYNNEISEKSEIFDDQFSVERPDGSNFTLKIRSTKLEDSAMYFCASNGLTANTGELFFGEGSRLTVL.